This TCR beta chain derives from a study of CD8+ T cells in alopecia areata. In the case of this clone: The target antigen is unknown.

Stated treatment: oral pan-JAK inhibitor, 5-10 mg twice daily. Researchers picked out CD4+ and CD8+ T cells from PBMCs by sorting. Study-wide results and caveats: Persistence of many expanded lesional clones was seen in scalp and blood during tofacitinib.

Extracted RNA was reverse transcribed, and the resulting cDNA served as sequencing template. Data came from immunoSEQ multiplex PCR; TCRdb stores just in-frame clones and leaves some out. The sample lists 170,000 or so clones, roughly 65% occurring once. The CDR3 runs 13 residues. The ends were cut back, 5 bases at V and 4 bases at J, with 14 bases in the middle. CDR1 GTSNPN and CDR2 SVGIG come from the germline V gene (reference sequence). The TCR was taken from a human donor with alopecia areata. This chain uses TRBV30 with TRBJ2-5, with D maybe TRBD2 (5 bases). This specimen was CD4+ T cells sorted from blood, taken at week 4, from a patient treated with tofacitinib. The CDR3 bases are TGTGCCTGGGACCTCACCGCGGGAGAGACCCAGTACTTC. Its translation: CAWDLTAGETQYF.